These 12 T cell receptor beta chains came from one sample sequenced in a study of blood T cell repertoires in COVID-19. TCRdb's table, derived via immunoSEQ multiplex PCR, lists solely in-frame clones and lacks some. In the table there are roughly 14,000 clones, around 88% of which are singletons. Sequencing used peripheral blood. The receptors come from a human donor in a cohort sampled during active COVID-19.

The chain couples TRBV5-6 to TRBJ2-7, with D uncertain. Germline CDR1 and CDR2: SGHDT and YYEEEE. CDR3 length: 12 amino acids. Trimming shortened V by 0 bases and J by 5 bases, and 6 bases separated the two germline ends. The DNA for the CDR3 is TGTGCCAGCAGCTTGGTCAGGAACGAGCAGTACTTC. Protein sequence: CASSLVRNEQYF.

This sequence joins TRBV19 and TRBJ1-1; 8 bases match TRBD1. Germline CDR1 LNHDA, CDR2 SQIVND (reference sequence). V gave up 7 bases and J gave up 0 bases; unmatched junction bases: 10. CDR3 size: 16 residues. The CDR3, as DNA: TGTGCCAGTACCCTCCGGACAGGGACCATGAACACTGAAGCTTTCTTT. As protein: CASTLRTGTMNTEAFF.

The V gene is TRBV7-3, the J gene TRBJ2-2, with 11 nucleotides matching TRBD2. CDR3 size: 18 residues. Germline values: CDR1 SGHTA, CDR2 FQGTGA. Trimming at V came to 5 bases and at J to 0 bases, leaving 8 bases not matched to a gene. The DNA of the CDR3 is TGTGCCAGCAGCAAGGAACTAGCGGGGGCCGCGAACACCGGGGAGCTGTTTTTT. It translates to CASSKELAGAANTGELFF. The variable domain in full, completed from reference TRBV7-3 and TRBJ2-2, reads GAGVSQTPSNKVTEKGKYVELRCDPISGHTALYWYRQSLGQGPEFLIYFQGTGAADDSGLPNDRFFAVRPEGSVSTLKIQRTERGDSAVYLCASSKELAGAANTGELFFGEGSRLTVL.

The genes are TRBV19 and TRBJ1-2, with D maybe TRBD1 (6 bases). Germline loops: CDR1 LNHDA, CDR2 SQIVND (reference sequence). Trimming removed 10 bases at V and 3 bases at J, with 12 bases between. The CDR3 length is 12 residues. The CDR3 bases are TGTGCCATCGCCAGGGGTGACTATGGCTACACCTTC. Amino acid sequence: CAIARGDYGYTF.

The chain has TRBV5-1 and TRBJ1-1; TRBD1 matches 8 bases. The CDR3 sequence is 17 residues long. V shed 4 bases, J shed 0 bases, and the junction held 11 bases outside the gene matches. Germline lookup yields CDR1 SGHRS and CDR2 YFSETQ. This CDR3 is CASSEYRDRLMNTEAFF. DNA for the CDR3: TGCGCCAGCAGCGAATACCGGGACAGGCTCATGAACACTGAAGCTTTCTTT.

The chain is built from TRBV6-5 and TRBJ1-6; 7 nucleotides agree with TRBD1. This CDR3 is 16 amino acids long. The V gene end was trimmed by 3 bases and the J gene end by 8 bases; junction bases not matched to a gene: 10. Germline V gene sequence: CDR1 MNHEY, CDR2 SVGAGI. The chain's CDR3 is CASSYRQGRVDSPLHF. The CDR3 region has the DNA TGTGCCAGCAGTTATCGACAGGGTAGGGTGGATTCACCCCTCCACTTT.

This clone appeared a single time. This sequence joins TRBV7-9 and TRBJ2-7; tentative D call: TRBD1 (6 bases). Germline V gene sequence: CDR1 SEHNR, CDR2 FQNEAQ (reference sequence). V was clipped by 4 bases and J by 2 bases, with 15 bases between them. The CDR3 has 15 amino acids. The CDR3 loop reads CASSSRQVQAYEQYF. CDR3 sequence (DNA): TGTGCCAGCAGCTCCAGACAGGTTCAAGCCTACGAGCAGTACTTC. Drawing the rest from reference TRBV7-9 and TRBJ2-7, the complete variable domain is DTGVSQNPRHKITKRGQNVTFRCDPISEHNRLYWYRQTLGQGPEFLTYFQNEAQLEKSRLLSDRFSAERPKGSFSTLEIQRTEQGDSAMYLCASSSRQVQAYEQYFGPGTRLTVT.

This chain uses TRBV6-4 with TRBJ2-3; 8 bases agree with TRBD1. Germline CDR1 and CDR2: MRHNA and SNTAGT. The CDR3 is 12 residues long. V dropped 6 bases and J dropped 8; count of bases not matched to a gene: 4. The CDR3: CASRTGVGTQYF. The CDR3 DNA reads TGTGCCAGCAGGACAGGGGTCGGTACGCAGTATTTT.

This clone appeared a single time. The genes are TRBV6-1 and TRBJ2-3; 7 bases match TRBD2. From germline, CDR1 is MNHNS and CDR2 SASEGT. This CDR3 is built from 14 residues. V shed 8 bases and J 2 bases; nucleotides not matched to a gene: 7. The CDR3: CASGAAGLTDTQYF. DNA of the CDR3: TGTGCCAGCGGTGCAGCGGGGCTCACAGATACGCAGTATTTT.

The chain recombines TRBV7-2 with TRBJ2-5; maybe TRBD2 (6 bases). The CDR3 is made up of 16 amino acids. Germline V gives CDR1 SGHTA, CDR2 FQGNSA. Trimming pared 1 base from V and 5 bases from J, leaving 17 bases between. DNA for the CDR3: TGTGCCAGCAGCTTAGACCGGGCCCGGGGGTTGGAGACCCAGTACTTC. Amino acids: CASSLDRARGLETQYF.

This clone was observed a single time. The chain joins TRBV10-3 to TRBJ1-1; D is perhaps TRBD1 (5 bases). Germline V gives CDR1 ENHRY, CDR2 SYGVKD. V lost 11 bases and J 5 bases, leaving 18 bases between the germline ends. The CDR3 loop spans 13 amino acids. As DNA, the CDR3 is TGTGCCGCCGGGGGGGTCATTGGGACTGAAGCTTTCTTT. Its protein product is CAAGGVIGTEAFF.

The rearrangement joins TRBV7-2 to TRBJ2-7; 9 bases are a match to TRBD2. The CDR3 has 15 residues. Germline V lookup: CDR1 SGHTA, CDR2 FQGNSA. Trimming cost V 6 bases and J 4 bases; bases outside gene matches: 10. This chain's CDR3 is CASRGTGTSFYEQYF. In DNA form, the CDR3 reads TGTGCCAGCAGAGGGACCGGGACTAGCTTTTACGAGCAGTACTTC.